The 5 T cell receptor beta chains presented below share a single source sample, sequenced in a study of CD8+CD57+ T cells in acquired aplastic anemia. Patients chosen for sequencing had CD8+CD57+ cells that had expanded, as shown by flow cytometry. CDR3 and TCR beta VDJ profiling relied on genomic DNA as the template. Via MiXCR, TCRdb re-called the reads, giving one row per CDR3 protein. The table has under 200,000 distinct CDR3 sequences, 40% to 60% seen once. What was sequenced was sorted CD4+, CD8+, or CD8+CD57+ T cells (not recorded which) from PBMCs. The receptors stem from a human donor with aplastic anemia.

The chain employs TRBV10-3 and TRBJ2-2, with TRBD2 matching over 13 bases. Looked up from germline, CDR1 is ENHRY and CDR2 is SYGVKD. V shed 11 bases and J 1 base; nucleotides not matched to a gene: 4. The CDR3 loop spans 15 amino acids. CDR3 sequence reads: CAVRLAGGNTGELFF. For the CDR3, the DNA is TGTGCCGTCCGACTAGCGGGGGGGAACACCGGGGAGCTGTTTTTT.

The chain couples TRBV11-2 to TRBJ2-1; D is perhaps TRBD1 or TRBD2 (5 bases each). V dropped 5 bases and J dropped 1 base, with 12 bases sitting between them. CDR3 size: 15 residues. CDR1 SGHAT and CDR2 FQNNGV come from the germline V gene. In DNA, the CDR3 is TGTGCCAGCAGCGCTACTAGGGGATCCTACAATGAGCAGTTCTTC. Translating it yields CASSATRGSYNEQFF.

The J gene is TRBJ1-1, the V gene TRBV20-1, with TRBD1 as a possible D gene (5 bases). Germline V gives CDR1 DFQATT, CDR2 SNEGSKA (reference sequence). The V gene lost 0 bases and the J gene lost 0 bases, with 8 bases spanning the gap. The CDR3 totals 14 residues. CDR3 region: CSAREGGMNTEAFF. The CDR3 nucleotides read TGCAGTGCTAGAGAGGGGGGAATGAACACTGAAGCTTTCTTT.

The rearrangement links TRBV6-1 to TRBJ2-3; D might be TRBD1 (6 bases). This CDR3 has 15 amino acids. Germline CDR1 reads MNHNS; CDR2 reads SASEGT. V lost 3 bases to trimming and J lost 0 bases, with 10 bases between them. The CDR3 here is CASSERQASTDTQYF. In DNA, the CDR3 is TGTGCCAGCAGTGAGAGACAGGCTAGCACAGATACGCAGTATTTT.

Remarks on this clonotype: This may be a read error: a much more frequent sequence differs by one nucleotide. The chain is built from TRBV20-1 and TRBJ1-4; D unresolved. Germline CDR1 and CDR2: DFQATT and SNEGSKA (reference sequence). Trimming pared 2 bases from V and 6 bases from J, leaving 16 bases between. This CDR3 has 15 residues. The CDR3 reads CSARSRTGFDEKLFF. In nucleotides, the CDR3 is TGCAGTGCTAGATCCAGGACGGGCTTTGATGAAAAACTGTTTTTT.